This is a list of T cell receptor beta chains from one sample in a study of T cell changes during pregnancy in multiple sclerosis. Profiling relied on immunoSEQ multiplex PCR, and the TCRdb table lists in-frame clones only, not all of them. The table includes about 45,000 clones, about 89% detected once. Sequencing used CD4+ T cells from peripheral blood mononuclear cells, obtained in the first trimester of pregnancy. The origin of the receptors is a female donor with multiple sclerosis, enrolled in a pregnancy study. The CDR3 runs from the conserved cysteine through the conserved F or W. The order of the fields is D gene, J gene, V gene, clone size, CDR3 protein, CDR3 DNA. A D gene is named only where the DNA matches it firmly. Rows may omit the clone size; those that give it use once, few, many or a size class.

. TRBJ1-4 TRBV9 . CASSVKGGKLFF TGTGCCAGCAGCGTAAAGGGGGGGAAACTGTTTTTT
TRBD1 TRBJ2-1 TRBV19 . CASSPFRGDRGGNEQFF TGTGCCAGTAGCCCCTTTCGGGGGGACAGGGGTGGAAATGAGCAGTTCTTC
. TRBJ1-1 TRBV4-3 once CASSQPGVDTEAFF TGCGCCAGCAGCCAACCGGGGGTCGACACTGAAGCTTTCTTT
TRBD2 TRBJ2-3 TRBV6-5 . CASSLSGRLTDTQYF TGTGCCAGCAGCCTTAGCGGGAGGTTAACAGATACGCAGTATTTT
. TRBJ2-7 TRBV18 . CASSPGPRSSYEQYF TGTGCCAGCTCACCCGGTCCACGAAGCTCCTACGAGCAGTACTTC
. TRBJ1-5 TRBV19 few CASSDFSNQPQHF TGTGCCAGTAGTGACTTTAGCAATCAGCCCCAGCATTTT
. TRBJ1-1 TRBV28 few CASSLVGAGTEAFF TGTGCCAGCAGTTTAGTGGGGGCTGGCACTGAAGCTTTCTTT
. TRBJ2-5 TRBV27 . CASSSYRDVGETQYF TGTGCCAGCAGTTCTTACAGGGACGTAGGAGAGACCCAGTACTTC
TRBD1 TRBJ2-5 TRBV14 . CASSQQGAPGETQYF TGTGCCAGCAGCCAACAGGGGGCCCCCGGGGAGACCCAGTACTTC
TRBD2 TRBJ2-2 TRBV10-2 few CASSSMDLSGRRSTGELFF TGCGCCAGCAGTAGTATGGATCTTAGCGGGAGGCGGAGCACCGGGGAGCTGTTTTTT
TRBD2 TRBJ2-7 TRBV4-2 . CASSQVTLGAGAYEQYF TGTGCCAGCAGCCAAGTAACCCTTGGGGCGGGAGCATACGAGCAGTACTTC
TRBD1 TRBJ1-5 TRBV7-8 . CASSLTTGASNQPQHF TGTGCCAGCAGCTTAACAACAGGGGCTAGCAATCAGCCCCAGCATTTT
TRBD1 TRBJ1-5 TRBV19 . CASSTKQGQGQPQHF TGTGCCAGTAGTACAAAACAGGGGCAGGGTCAGCCCCAGCATTTT
. TRBJ2-7 TRBV30 . CAWTGVNPYEQYF TGTGCCTGGACAGGGGTGAACCCCTACGAGCAGTACTTC
. TRBJ2-1 TRBV9 . CASSVAYKGEQFF TGTGCCAGCAGCGTAGCATACAAGGGGGAGCAGTTCTTC
. TRBJ2-2 TRBV7-9 . CASSDKMLFF TGTGCCAGCAGCGACAAGATGCTGTTTTTT
. TRBJ2-1 TRBV4-1 . CASSHLIMGGFKLNEQFF TGCGCCAGCAGCCATCTAATTATGGGGGGATTCAAATTAAATGAGCAGTTCTTC
. TRBJ2-1 TRBV19 . CASTRTQVSSYNEQFF TGTGCCAGTACTCGAACTCAGGTGAGCTCCTACAATGAGCAGTTCTTC
. TRBJ2-4 TRBV5-1 . CASSLDEVELAKNIQYF TGCGCCAGCAGCTTGGATGAGGTGGAGCTAGCCAAAAACATTCAGTACTTC
TRBD1 TRBJ2-7 TRBV5-6 . CASSFPGQTYEQYF TGTGCCAGCAGCTTTCCGGGACAGACCTACGAGCAGTACTTC
TRBD2 TRBJ2-7 TRBV14 . CASSPRTSGRGIGEQYF TGTGCCAGCAGCCCCCGGACTAGCGGGAGGGGAATCGGCGAGCAGTACTTC
. TRBJ2-2 TRBV28 . CASSPWTTRNTGELFF TGTGCCAGCAGTCCTTGGACTACCAGGAACACCGGGGAGCTGTTTTTT
TRBD2 TRBJ2-3 TRBV19 . CASSLRLAGGGDTQYF TGTGCCAGTAGTCTCCGACTAGCGGGAGGGGGAGATACGCAGTATTTT
. TRBJ1-2 TRBV7-3 . CASSPAGGGYGYTF TGTGCCAGCAGCCCGGCGGGAGGCGGCTATGGCTACACCTTC
. TRBJ2-7 TRBV14 . CASSQVVVGGSEQYF TGTGCCAGCAGCCAGGTGGTTGTTGGAGGGTCCGAGCAGTACTTC
TRBD2 TRBJ2-1 TRBV4-3 once CASSRGLAGTNEQFF TGCGCCAGCAGCCGAGGACTAGCGGGAACCAATGAGCAGTTCTTC
. TRBJ2-1 TRBV18 . CASSPQEYGEQFF TGTGCCAGCTCACCACAGGAGTATGGTGAGCAGTTCTTC
. TRBJ2-6 TRBV7-3 . CASSLPGASGANVLTF TGTGCCAGCAGCTTACCTGGGGCGTCAGGGGCCAACGTCCTGACTTTC
TRBD1 TRBJ2-7 TRBV2 . CASSEMWQGAYEQYF TGTGCCAGCAGTGAAATGTGGCAGGGGGCGTACGAGCAGTACTTC
. TRBJ2-3 TRBV18 . CASSRQATDTQYF TGTGCCAGCTCGAGACAAGCCACAGATACGCAGTATTTT
TRBD2 TRBJ2-4 TRBV28 . CASRPGTSGSQSSRDIQYF TGTGCCAGCAGGCCTGGGACTAGCGGGAGCCAGTCGTCCCGGGACATTCAGTACTTC
TRBD2 TRBJ2-1 TRBV5-4 few CASSLGSGSTNEQFF TGTGCCAGCAGCTTGGGGAGCGGGAGTACGAATGAGCAGTTCTTC
. TRBJ2-7 TRBV5-1 . CASRIGAYEQYF TGCGCCAGCAGAATAGGGGCCTACGAGCAGTACTTC
. TRBJ1-2 TRBV7-2 . CASSLVGDGYTF TGTGCCAGCAGCTTAGTAGGGGATGGCTACACCTTC
. TRBJ1-3 TRBV6-1 . CASSVLADTIYF TGTGCCAGCAGTGTTCTGGCGGACACCATATATTTT
. TRBJ2-7 TRBV10-3 few CAIKAQGSYEQYF TGTGCCATCAAAGCCCAGGGATCCTACGAGCAGTACTTC
. TRBJ1-5 TRBV6-6 . CASSLGGSQPQHF TGTGCCAGCAGCCTGGGAGGGAGTCAGCCCCAGCATTTT
. TRBJ2-4 TRBV27 . CASSLSPSRGGQNIQYF TGTGCCAGCAGTTTAAGCCCTTCTAGGGGGGGGCAAAACATTCAGTACTTC
. TRBJ2-5 TRBV5-1 . CASSLVGSGATQETQYF TGCGCCAGCAGCTTGGTTGGATCAGGGGCGACCCAAGAGACCCAGTACTTC
TRBD1 TRBJ2-4 TRBV27 . CASERLRDRGYF TGTGCCAGCGAACGGCTACGGGACAGGGGCTACTTC
TRBD2 TRBJ2-2 TRBV10-1 . CASSDLAGVPNTGELFF TGCGCCAGCAGTGACCTAGCGGGAGTACCGAACACCGGGGAGCTGTTTTTT
TRBD1 TRBJ2-3 TRBV18 . CASSPDRVETDTQYF TGTGCCAGCTCACCAGACAGGGTGGAGACAGATACGCAGTATTTT
TRBD1 TRBJ2-7 TRBV30 . CAWSVSDRGLLYF TGTGCCTGGAGCGTCAGTGACAGGGGGCTGCTGTACTTC
TRBD2 TRBJ2-2 TRBV7-3 . CASSLRGGGTGELFF TGTGCCAGCAGCCTCCGGGGGGGCGGCACCGGGGAGCTGTTTTTT
TRBD1 TRBJ1-3 TRBV18 . CASSPMTGTMNLGNTIYF TGTGCCAGCTCACCAATGACAGGGACAATGAATCTTGGAAACACCATATATTTT
. TRBJ1-3 TRBV7-3 . CASSPTGNSGNTIYF TGTGCCAGCAGCCCCACAGGGAACTCTGGAAACACCATATATTTT
. TRBJ2-7 TRBV5-1 . CASSYRQPVSYEQYF TGCGCCAGCAGCTACCGACAGCCGGTCTCCTACGAGCAGTACTTC
TRBD2 TRBJ2-7 TRBV7-9 once CASSRGTAGGPEQYF TGTGCCAGCAGCCGCGGTACCGCGGGAGGTCCCGAGCAGTACTTC
. TRBJ1-1 TRBV10-1 . CASSGPRGADTEAFF TGCGCCAGCAGTGGGCCTCGTGGTGCGGACACTGAAGCTTTCTTT
. TRBJ1-3 TRBV19 . CASRHRDLPSGNTIYF TGTGCCAGTAGGCACCGGGATCTGCCGTCGGGAAACACCATATATTTT
. TRBJ2-7 TRBV19 . CASMAAYEQYF TGTGCCAGTATGGCGGCCTACGAGCAGTACTTC
. TRBJ2-3 TRBV11-2 . CASSLDSYGQRTDTQYF TGTGCCAGCAGCTTAGATAGCTATGGACAGAGGACAGATACGCAGTATTTT
. TRBJ2-1 TRBV28 . CASSLNVFRDEQFF TGTGCCAGCAGTTTAAACGTTTTCCGGGATGAGCAGTTCTTC
TRBD2 TRBJ2-7 TRBV6-6 once CASSYWLAGAYEQYF TGTGCCAGCAGTTACTGGCTAGCGGGAGCCTACGAGCAGTACTTC